This passage covers 18 T cell receptor beta chains from one sample sequenced in a study of CD4 T cells in relation to SARS-CoV-2 and coronaviruses. Profiling relied on immunoSEQ multiplex PCR, and the TCRdb table lists in-frame clones only, not all of them. The sample shows tens of thousands of clones, 73% of them seen only once. For these receptors, no antigen is known. CD4+ T cells from unexposed donors were obtained before the COVID-19 pandemic (2011-2018). Isolation of CD4+ T cells took place after 10 days in culture. Sequenced input: CD4+ T cells from PBMCs, cultured in vitro. The source is a human donor in good health.

This clone has just one count. This chain links TRBV2 with TRBJ2-5; unclear D gene. Germline V gene data show CDR1 as SNHLY and CDR2 as FYNNEI. V lost 6 bases, J lost 4 bases, and 6 bases lay in between. The CDR3 is 11 amino acids. As DNA, the CDR3 is TGTGCCAGCAGCCTCCCAGAGACCCAGTACTTC. Its protein product is CASSLPETQYF.

The chain recombines TRBV4-1 with TRBJ2-6, with TRBD1 matching 7 bases. Germline loops: CDR1 MGHRA, CDR2 YSYEKL. The CDR3 runs 17 residues. V lost 3 bases to trimming and J lost 1 base; unmatched junction nucleotides: 6. DNA for the CDR3: TGCGCCAGCAGCCACACACAGGGGATATCTGGGGCCAACGTCCTGACTTTC. Translation gives CASSHTQGISGANVLTF.

The chain has TRBV5-4 and TRBJ2-7; 8 positions match TRBD2. Germline V CDR1 and CDR2: SGHNT, YYREEE (reference sequence). V gave up 2 bases and J gave up 4 bases; unmatched junction bases: 8. The CDR3 extends over 15 amino acids. CDR3 DNA sequence: TGTGCCAGCAGCTTTACGGGAGGGGGGGGTTACGAGCAGTACTTC. It yields the protein CASSFTGGGGYEQYF.

The rearrangement links TRBV27 to TRBJ2-1; TRBD2 matches 15 bases. Trimming cost V 5 bases and J 7 bases; bases outside gene matches: 3. From germline, CDR1 is MNHEY and CDR2 SMNVEV (reference sequence). The CDR3 runs to 15 residues. In DNA form, the CDR3 reads TGTGCCAGCAGTCCGGGGACTAGCGGGAGGAATGAGCAGTTCTTC. Amino acid sequence: CASSPGTSGRNEQFF.

V usage is TRBV24-1 and J usage is TRBJ2-3; no clear D. CDR3 length equals 10 residues. CDR1 KGHDR and CDR2 SFDVKD come from the germline V gene. V was pared by 10 bases and J by 1 base, with 2 bases between. CDR3 sequence reads: CATGTDTQYF. CDR3 DNA: TGTGCCACGGGCACAGATACGCAGTATTTT.

The J gene is TRBJ2-3, the V gene TRBV7-2; 7 bases map to TRBD2. Unmatched junction bases numbered 9, after V lost 5 bases and J lost 4 bases. Germline V gene sequence: CDR1 SGHTA, CDR2 FQGNSA. CDR3 length: 15 residues. The CDR3 coding sequence is TGTGCCAGCAGCCCCTCGAGCGGGACTGCAGATACGCAGTATTTT. It encodes CASSPSSGTADTQYF.

This chain uses TRBV5-6 with TRBJ1-3, with no clear D. V was cut by 7 bases and J by 0 bases, with 11 bases left in between. Germline V gene sequence: CDR1 SGHDT, CDR2 YYEEEE. The CDR3 contains 14 residues. CDR3 protein: CASHLINSGNTIYF. CDR3 in DNA: TGTGCCAGCCACCTTATTAACTCTGGAAACACCATATATTTT.

On this clone: Other DNA sequences in this sample translate to the same CDR3. The V gene is TRBV6-5, the J gene TRBJ2-7, with D perhaps TRBD1 or TRBD2 (6 bases each). CDR3 size: 14 residues. Per germline, CDR1 MNHEY and CDR2 SVGAGI. V was cut by 3 bases and J by 5 bases, with 14 bases left in between. This chain's CDR3 is CASSYQRGDHEQYF. CDR3 coding DNA: TGTGCCAGCAGTTATCAAAGGGGGGACCACGAGCAGTACTTC.

The chain combines TRBV7-2 with TRBJ2-3; 13 bases line up with TRBD2. From germline, CDR1 is SGHTA and CDR2 FQGNSA. J was trimmed by 8 bases and V by 5 bases; bases with no gene match: 4. The CDR3 sequence is 14 residues long. The DNA for the CDR3 is TGTGCCAGCAGCCCGCGGACTAGCGGGAGTACGCAGTATTTT. Protein: CASSPRTSGSTQYF.

V usage is TRBV30 and J usage is TRBJ2-2; TRBD2 matches 13 bases. Germline V gives CDR1 GTSNPN, CDR2 SVGIG (reference sequence). The J segment lost 6 bases and the V segment lost 0 bases, leaving 4 bases of the junction unmatched. This CDR3 has 16 residues. As DNA, the CDR3 is TGTGCCTGGAGTGTCGGGACTAGCGGGATGCCCGGGGAGCTGTTTTTT. Amino acid sequence: CAWSVGTSGMPGELFF.

This chain joins TRBV2 and TRBJ1-2; D gene unclear. The CDR3 runs to 12 residues. V was cut by 6 bases and J by 5 bases, with 10 bases left in between. Germline lookup yields CDR1 SNHLY and CDR2 FYNNEI. CDR3 sequence (DNA): TGTGCCAGCAGCGACCCGGGGTATGGCTACACCTTC. As protein: CASSDPGYGYTF.

This clone has just a few counts. The J gene is TRBJ1-2, the V gene TRBV3-1 (or the pseudogene TRBV3-2), with D perhaps matching TRBD1 (6 bases). The CDR3 contains 13 residues. Trimming stripped 0 bases from V and 6 bases from J, with 8 bases between. Per the germline V gene, CDR1 is LGHDT and CDR2 is YNNKEL (reference sequence). CDR3 DNA: TGTGCCAGCAGCCAAGATGCAGGGGATGGCTACACCTTC. Protein product: CASSQDAGDGYTF.

The chain employs TRBV19 and TRBJ1-2, with a weak D call TRBD1 (6 bases). The V end was cut by 6 bases, the J end by 3 bases, with 8 bases between. This CDR3 is built from 12 residues. Germline V lookup: CDR1 LNHDA, CDR2 SQIVND (reference sequence). As DNA, the CDR3 is TGTGCCAGTAGGCAGGGGTACTATGGCTACACCTTC. Translation: CASRQGYYGYTF.

V usage is TRBV6-6 and J usage is TRBJ1-5; the match to TRBD1 covers 7 bases. Germline V gene lookup returns CDR1 MNHNY and CDR2 SVGAGI (reference sequence). The CDR3 is 15 amino acids. V shed 8 bases, J shed 1 base, and the junction held 8 bases outside the gene matches. The DNA of the CDR3 is TGTGCCAGCTGGACTGACAGGGCCAGCAATCAGCCCCAGCATTTT. This codes for CASWTDRASNQPQHF.

The J gene is TRBJ2-3, the V gene TRBV19; 10 bases map to TRBD2. Losses at the gene ends were 3 bases for V and 7 bases for J; bases not matched to a gene: 7. The CDR3 runs to 15 residues. From germline, CDR1 is LNHDA and CDR2 SQIVND (reference sequence). Here the CDR3 reads CASSIQREGWNTQYF. CDR3 nucleotide sequence: TGTGCCAGTAGTATCCAGCGGGAGGGCTGGAATACGCAGTATTTT.

V and J are TRBV3-1 (or the pseudogene TRBV3-2) and TRBJ2-7; 8 bases agree with TRBD2. CDR1 is LGHDT, CDR2 YNNKEL, per germline (reference sequence). The CDR3 runs 16 residues. Trimming cost V 1 base and J 2 bases; bases outside gene matches: 7. CDR3 residues: CASSQGSPGLAYEQYF. In nucleotides, the CDR3 is TGTGCCAGCAGCCAAGGCTCCCCGGGACTAGCCTACGAGCAGTACTTC.

This chain connects TRBV30 to TRBJ2-1, with D maybe TRBD2 (5 bases). The CDR3 is 14 amino acids. With 4 bases removed from V and 6 bases from J, the gap between germline ends came to 16 bases. CDR1 is GTSNPN and CDR2 is SVGIG in the germline V gene (reference sequence). Here the CDR3 DNA reads TGTGCCTGGATAGGCGCGGGTATCTTCAATGAGCAGTTCTTC. It encodes CAWIGAGIFNEQFF. Together with reference TRBV30 and TRBJ2-1, the CDR3 gives the full variable domain: SQTIHQWPATLVQPVGSPLSLECTVEGTSNPNLYWYRQAAGRGLQLLFYSVGIGQISSEVPQNLSASRPQDRQFILSSKKLLLSDSGFYLCAWIGAGIFNEQFFGPGTRLTVL.

The chain combines TRBV5-5 with TRBJ1-2; 7 bases align to TRBD1. V was pared by 2 bases and J by 5 bases, with 9 bases of the junction left unmatched. Germline lookup yields CDR1 SGHKS and CDR2 YYEKEE (reference sequence). The CDR3 consists of 15 residues. This CDR3 reads CASSLGGQIIYGYTF. The CDR3 coding sequence is TGTGCCAGCAGCTTAGGGGGACAGATTATTTATGGCTACACCTTC.